Listed here are 28 T cell receptor beta chains from one sample, sequenced in a study of blood T cell repertoires in COVID-19 (TCRdb year 2020). Libraries were made using the immunoSEQ multiplex PCR assay. TCRdb's version of the immuneACCESS table is confined to in-frame rearrangements and falls short of the full clone set. An unresolved V gene accounts for under half of the shortfall where checked; the remainder is of unknown origin. This sample has fewer than 450,000 clones in its table, and less than 90% of those were observed once. The ten largest clones take up more than 0.9% of the sample. The sequencing input was PBMCs or T cells enriched from blood (not recorded which). The receptors were gathered from a woman aged 25-40 years who had recovered from COVID-19.

The chain combines TRBV5-1 with TRBJ2-5; 13 nucleotides align to TRBD2. The CDR3 consists of 15 residues. From germline, CDR1 is SGHRS and CDR2 YFSETQ. V lost 4 bases and J lost 4; bases outside the gene matches: 4. CDR3 region: CASSPRLAGGETQYF. In DNA form, the CDR3 reads TGCGCCAGCAGCCCCCGACTAGCGGGGGGAGAGACCCAGTACTTC. The whole variable domain, remainder taken from reference TRBV5-1 and TRBJ2-5, is KAGVTQTPRYLIKTRGQQVTLSCSPISGHRSVSWYQQTPGQGLQFLFEYFSETQRNKGNFPGRFSGRQFSNSRSEMNVSTLELGDSALYLCASSPRLAGGETQYFGPGTRLLVL.

The rearrangement uses TRBV6-5 and TRBJ2-3, with 7 bases identical to TRBD1. Germline V gene lookup returns CDR1 MNHEY and CDR2 SVGAGI. Germline trimming cut 6 bases from V and 2 bases from J; bases unmatched to any gene: 5. The CDR3 runs 14 residues. The CDR3 DNA reads as TGTGCCAGCAGACAAGGGACAGCCACAGATACGCAGTATTTT. Translating it yields CASRQGTATDTQYF.

J is TRBJ1-5 and V is TRBV18; D is possibly TRBD1 (6 bases). This CDR3 is 15 amino acids long. V was clipped by 2 bases and J by 1 base, with 9 bases between them. Germline V lookup: CDR1 KGHSH, CDR2 LQKENI. In nucleotides, the CDR3 is TGTGCCAGCTCACCAGAGCAGGGGAGCAATCAGCCCCAGCATTTT. This sequence encodes CASSPEQGSNQPQHF.

The chain is built from TRBV9 and TRBJ2-5, with D tentatively TRBD2 (5 bases). Trimming left V 5 bases short and J 2 bases short, with 7 bases between. The CDR3 covers 12 residues. CDR1 is SGDLS and CDR2 is YYNGEE in the germline V gene. The DNA for the CDR3 is TGTGCCAGCAGTACGGGACAAGAGACCCAGTACTTC. Protein: CASSTGQETQYF.

This rearrangement joins TRBV30 to TRBJ1-3; no firm D call. CDR3 length: 15 residues. The V end lost 0 bases, the J end lost 0 bases, and 9 bases lay between the germline ends. Germline CDR1 is GTSNPN and CDR2 is SVGIG (reference sequence). This CDR3 reads CAWSVLGSSGNTIYF. DNA of the CDR3: TGTGCCTGGAGTGTACTTGGGAGCTCTGGAAACACCATATATTTT.

V usage is TRBV2 and J usage is TRBJ1-6; D ambiguous. The CDR3 sequence is 16 residues long. Germline V gives CDR1 SNHLY, CDR2 FYNNEI. V gave up 0 bases and J gave up 10 bases, with 16 bases separating them. In nucleotides, the CDR3 is TGTGCCAGCAGTGAAGCGGAACTTAGGGCGGGATCACCCCTCCACTTT. It codes for CASSEAELRAGSPLHF.

The chain uses TRBV27 and TRBJ1-2; the D gene is possibly TRBD1 (5 bases). Trimming took off 5 bases at V and 7 bases at J, with 14 bases between the two ends. Germline CDR1 and CDR2: MNHEY and SMNVEV (reference sequence). CDR3 length equals 13 residues. CDR3 sequence reads: CASSPDPGSGYTF. The CDR3 DNA sequence: TGTGCCAGCAGTCCGGACCCAGGGTCTGGCTACACCTTC.

This sequence joins TRBV14 and TRBJ2-1, with D possibly matching TRBD1 (6 bases). The CDR3 sequence is 16 residues long. Trimming removed 0 bases at V and 1 base at J, with 10 bases between. Germline CDR1 and CDR2: SGHDN and FVKESK. CDR3 sequence reads: CASSQDGTNSYNEQFF. Here the CDR3 DNA reads TGTGCCAGCAGCCAAGACGGGACAAATTCCTACAATGAGCAGTTCTTC.

Comments on this clone: At one of its ends the junction is not consistent with the germline gene, which may arise from a read error. V usage is TRBV5-1 and J usage is TRBJ1-1; D gene unclear. The CDR3 length is 14 residues. The germline V gene has CDR1 SGHRS and CDR2 YFSETQ. The CDR3 here is CANSLADTNTEAFF. The CDR3 region has the DNA TGCGCCAACAGCTTGGCCGACACGAACACTGAAGCTTTCTTT. Looking up the rest from reference TRBV5-1 and TRBJ1-1 gives the full variable domain: KAGVTQTPRYLIKTRGQQVTLSCSPISGHRSVSWYQQTPGQGLQFLFEYFSETQRNKGNFPGRFSGRQFSNSRSEMNVSTLELGDSALYLCANSLADTNTEAFFGQGTRLTVV.

The V gene is TRBV7-9, the J gene TRBJ2-7, with a tentative D call TRBD1 (6 bases). Between the trimmed V and J ends, which lost 1 base and 4 bases, there was a span of 14 bases. The CDR3 consists of 15 residues. Germline V lookup: CDR1 SEHNR, CDR2 FQNEAQ (reference sequence). The CDR3 nucleotides read TGTGCCAGCAGCTTAGTGGGACAAAGCAAATACGAGCAGTACTTC. This encodes CASSLVGQSKYEQYF.

J is TRBJ2-1 and V is TRBV13; 8 bases are shared with TRBD2. V shed 5 bases, J shed 1 base, and the junction held 7 bases outside the gene matches. The CDR3 length is 16 residues. The V gene's germline CDR1 is PRHDT and CDR2 FYEKMQ (reference sequence). CDR3 loop: CASSNRTSNSYNEQFF. The CDR3 region has the DNA TGTGCCAGCAGCAACAGGACTAGCAATTCCTACAATGAGCAGTTCTTC.

The rearrangement links TRBV28 to TRBJ2-1, with TRBD2 matching 9 bases. V was pared by 10 bases and J by 0 bases, with 4 bases of the junction left unmatched. Germline V gene sequence: CDR1 MDHEN, CDR2 SYDVKM. The CDR3 is 14 residues long. The CDR3: CATGTSLSYNEQFF. In DNA form, the CDR3 reads TGTGCCACCGGGACTAGCCTCTCCTACAATGAGCAGTTCTTC.

The chain combines TRBV28 with TRBJ2-5, with 8 bases fitting TRBD2. J lost 2 bases, V lost 8 bases, and 7 bases had no gene match. CDR1 MDHEN and CDR2 SYDVKM come from the germline V gene. The CDR3 contains 14 residues. CDR3 DNA sequence: TGTGCCAGCGGGGCTAGCGGGTTACAAGAGACCCAGTACTTC. Amino acid sequence: CASGASGLQETQYF.

This clone appeared once. The V call is TRBV5-1, the J call TRBJ2-3, with a possible D match to TRBD1 (6 bases). This CDR3 has 17 residues. Trimming pared 3 bases from V and 2 bases from J, leaving 19 bases between. Germline lookup yields CDR1 SGHRS and CDR2 YFSETQ. The CDR3 DNA reads TGCGCCAGCAGCTCCATCAATCCACAGGGACCCACAGATACGCAGTATTTT. It codes for CASSSINPQGPTDTQYF.

This chain connects TRBV5-4 to TRBJ2-2; a possible D gene is TRBD2 (6 bases). V was pared by 0 bases and J by 5 bases, with 11 bases between. Germline V gene data show CDR1 as SGHNT and CDR2 as YYREEE (reference sequence). The CDR3 has 15 amino acids. DNA for the CDR3: TGTGCCAGCAGCTTGGCCGGGGGTGATACCGGGGAGCTGTTTTTT. This sequence encodes CASSLAGGDTGELFF.

In nucleotides, the CDR3 is TGCGCCAGCAGCCAAGATAGGGGACAGGGGACCGGGGAGCTGTTTTTT. Protein: CASSQDRGQGTGELFF. J is TRBJ2-2 and V is TRBV4-1, with 10 nucleotides matching TRBD1. CDR1 and CDR2 from the germline V gene are MGHRA and YSYEKL. This CDR3 is 16 amino acids long. Losses at the gene ends were 0 bases for V and 5 bases for J; bases not matched to a gene: 3.

The V gene is TRBV15, the J gene TRBJ1-1, with D unresolved. This CDR3 has 16 residues. V was clipped by 0 bases and J by 1 base, with 12 bases between them. In germline, CDR1 is LNHNV, CDR2 YYDKDF (reference sequence). CDR3 in DNA: TGTGCCACCAGCAGAGATCGTCTAGCTCAGAACACTGAAGCTTTCTTT. This translates into CATSRDRLAQNTEAFF.

This clone was seen only once. V and J are TRBV30 and TRBJ1-3; 7 bases match TRBD1. The junction had 4 bases not matched to a gene; V was cut back by 0 bases and J by 2 bases. CDR1 and CDR2 from the germline V gene are GTSNPN and SVGIG (reference sequence). The CDR3 sequence is 15 residues long. In DNA form, the CDR3 reads TGTGCCTGGAGTGTAGGACAGGCCGCTGGAAACACCATATATTTT. It specifies CAWSVGQAAGNTIYF.

V usage is TRBV10-2 and J usage is TRBJ1-3; the match to TRBD1 covers 8 bases. There are 15 residues in the CDR3. Germline CDR1 and CDR2: WSHSY and SAAADI. V lost 3 bases to trimming and J lost 1 base; unmatched junction nucleotides: 2. The CDR3 region has the DNA TGCGCCAGCAGTGAACGGACAGGGTCTGGAAACACCATATATTTT. Protein: CASSERTGSGNTIYF.

The chain joins TRBV11-3 to TRBJ2-3, with D perhaps TRBD1 (5 bases). Germline loops: CDR1 SGHNT, CDR2 YENEEA. The CDR3 contains 14 residues. V was cut by 2 bases and J by 2 bases, with 8 bases left in between. The CDR3 coding sequence is TGTGCCAGCAGCTTAAACAGGATCACAGATACGCAGTATTTT. This encodes CASSLNRITDTQYF.

J is TRBJ1-1 and V is TRBV28, with a possible D match to TRBD1 (6 bases). The germline CDR1 and CDR2 sequences are MDHEN and SYDVKM. This CDR3 comprises 15 residues. Trimming left V 7 bases short and J 1 base short, with 16 bases between. This CDR3 reads CASTLAGTQNTEAFF. For the CDR3, the DNA is TGTGCCAGCACCCTCGCCGGGACACAGAACACTGAAGCTTTCTTT. Combining the CDR3 with reference TRBV28 and TRBJ1-1 gives the whole variable domain DVKVTQSSRYLVKRTGEKVFLECVQDMDHENMFWYRQDPGLGLRLIYFSYDVKMKEKGDIPEGYSVSREKKERFSLILESASTNQTSMYLCASTLAGTQNTEAFFGQGTRLTVV.

The V and J genes are TRBV5-6 and TRBJ2-7, with 8 bases identical to TRBD1. Germline V lookup: CDR1 SGHDT, CDR2 YYEEEE. V was clipped by 4 bases and J by 4 bases; unmatched bases: 10. The CDR3 has 15 residues. CDR3 DNA sequence: TGTGCCAGCAGCGACGACTGGACAGGGCGGTACGAGCAGTACTTC. Translated: CASSDDWTGRYEQYF.

CDR3 bases: TGCAGCGGGCAGGGCCACGGCTATGGCTACACCTTC. Its protein product is CSGQGHGYGYTF. This rearrangement joins TRBV29-1 to TRBJ1-2, with D tentatively TRBD1 (5 bases). The V gene lost 7 bases and the J gene lost 4 bases, with 13 bases spanning the gap. The CDR3 extends over 12 amino acids. Germline V gene data show CDR1 as SQVTM and CDR2 as ANQGSEA.

The gene calls are TRBV28 and TRBJ2-1; possibly TRBD2 for D (5 bases). The ends were cut back, 6 bases at V and 0 bases at J, with 15 bases in the middle. Germline V CDR1 and CDR2: MDHEN, SYDVKM. The CDR3 runs 16 residues. The DNA of the CDR3 is TGTGCCAGCAGCCTTCGCGGTGGGAGCTCCTACAATGAGCAGTTCTTC. Its protein is CASSLRGGSSYNEQFF.

V is TRBV19 and J is TRBJ1-6; D gene uncertain. Trimming removed 5 bases from V and 8 bases from J, with 16 bases in between. CDR1 is LNHDA and CDR2 is SQIVND in the germline V gene (reference sequence). The CDR3 covers 15 residues. The CDR3 DNA is TGTGCCAGTAGTGCGTTTGTGGCGCGGGATTCACCCCTCCACTTT. Translated: CASSAFVARDSPLHF.

The chain uses TRBV5-4 and TRBJ1-1, with 7 bases that match TRBD1. This CDR3 has 15 residues. CDR1 and CDR2 (germline): SGHNT, YYREEE (reference sequence). V lost 3 bases to trimming and J lost 7 bases; unmatched junction nucleotides: 12. The CDR3 DNA follows: TGTGCCAGCAGCTCCCAACAGGGGTCAGTGTATGAAGCTTTCTTT. Protein sequence: CASSSQQGSVYEAFF.

The gene calls are TRBV5-1 and TRBJ2-6; D might be TRBD2 (6 bases). This CDR3 comprises 13 residues. Trimming removed 7 bases at V and 1 base at J, with 6 bases between. The germline V gene has CDR1 SGHRS and CDR2 YFSETQ. In DNA form, the CDR3 reads TGCGCCAGCGGGACTTCTGGGGCCAACGTCCTGACTTTC. This translates into CASGTSGANVLTF.

The rearrangement links TRBV13 to TRBJ1-1, with TRBD1 matching 8 bases. The J segment lost 2 bases and the V segment lost 5 bases, leaving 13 bases of the junction unmatched. This CDR3 has 17 amino acids. From germline, CDR1 is PRHDT and CDR2 FYEKMQ (reference sequence). In nucleotides, the CDR3 is TGTGCCAGCAGCGCACTTTTAAGGACAGGGTTAAACACTGAAGCTTTCTTT. Amino acids: CASSALLRTGLNTEAFF. Using reference TRBV13 and TRBJ1-1 for the parts outside the CDR3, the full variable domain is AAGVIQSPRHLIKEKRETATLKCYPIPRHDTVYWYQQGPGQDPQFLISFYEKMQSDKGSIPDRFSAQQFSDYHSELNMSSLELGDSALYFCASSALLRTGLNTEAFFGQGTRLTVV.